This T cell receptor beta chain was identified during a study of CD8+ T cells in alopecia areata. Isolated RNA was reverse transcribed into cDNA used as the sequencing template. TCRdb's table, derived via immunoSEQ multiplex PCR, lists solely in-frame clones and lacks some. This repertoire shows about 110,000 clones, roughly 64% found once; its top ten account for less than 25%. Losses at the gene ends were 4 bases for V and 6 bases for J; bases not matched to a gene: 3. Germline V gives CDR1 SGHVS, CDR2 FQNEAQ. The CDR3 loop spans 13 amino acids. This clone was recorded a few times. Its antigen is unknown. Study-level findings and limits: With patients, TCR sharing proved less clear than in mice, a difference possibly related to HLA. Especially in alopecia totalis/universalis, lesional scalp showed greater clonality than normal scalp did. Scalp samples also yield sequences of resident alphabeta T cells from normal skin.

Sequencing was done on a sample of CD8+ T cells sorted from blood. The J gene is TRBJ2-1, the V gene TRBV7-8, with 7 bases that match TRBD2. This TCR derives from a human donor in good health. The CDR3, as DNA: TGTGCCAGCAGCTCCTTAGCGGGCAATGAGCAGTTCTTC. It yields the protein CASSSLAGNEQFF.